Following are 24 T cell receptor beta chains from one sample sequenced in a study of shared clonotypes between healthy human individuals. Produced via immunoSEQ multiplex PCR; TCRdb's table is partial and in-frame only. The table includes over 2,000,000 clones, about 93% detected once. Naive CD8 cells lacked CD45RO and underwent positive selection for CCR7, leaving out terminally differentiated effector memory CD45RA+ cells. The sample consisted of naive CD8+ T cells from PBMCs. Receptor source: a young man in good health. Some clones in this sample may be carry-over from other donors' samples.

In its sample, this clone was seen once. This sequence joins TRBV7-8 and TRBJ2-1; D may be TRBD2 (5 bases). Looked up from germline, CDR1 is SGHVS and CDR2 is FQNEAQ. V was shortened by 1 base and J by 1 base, with 14 bases between the two germline ends. This CDR3 has 17 amino acids. The CDR3 loop is CASSLVGLAVSYNEQFF. The CDR3 nucleotides are TGTGCCAGCAGCTTAGTTGGTCTAGCAGTATCCTACAATGAGCAGTTCTTC.

This clone was detected only once. The chain links TRBV13 to TRBJ2-6; tentatively, D is TRBD1 (5 bases). Germline assignment: CDR1 PRHDT and CDR2 FYEKMQ (reference sequence). This CDR3 is built from 17 residues. Trimming pared 7 bases from V and 0 bases from J, leaving 16 bases between. The CDR3 region is CASIKDSENSGANVLTF. CDR3 bases: TGTGCCAGCATAAAAGACAGTGAGAACTCTGGGGCCAACGTCCTGACTTTC.

The V gene is TRBV7-2, the J gene TRBJ1-2; D unclear. With 0 bases removed from V and 3 bases from J, the gap between germline ends came to 8 bases. The germline gives CDR1 SGHTA, CDR2 FQGNSA. The CDR3 is made up of 14 amino acids. The CDR3 loop reads CASSLASSYYGYTF. CDR3 nucleotide sequence: TGTGCCAGCAGCTTAGCTAGCAGCTACTATGGCTACACCTTC.

The V call is TRBV7-8, the J call TRBJ1-1; D is perhaps TRBD1 (5 bases). Germline CDR1 is SGHVS and CDR2 is FQNEAQ. Deletions cut 6 bases from V and 4 bases from J, with 12 bases between. The CDR3 runs to 13 residues. The CDR3 protein is CASRLNGATEAFF. CDR3 nucleotide sequence: TGTGCCAGCAGGCTCAATGGGGCCACTGAAGCTTTCTTT.

V is TRBV7-9 and J is TRBJ1-2, with 8 positions matching TRBD1. Germline CDR1 SEHNR, CDR2 FQNEAQ (reference sequence). V lost 0 bases, J lost 8 bases, and 5 bases stayed unmatched. The CDR3 is 14 amino acids. CDR3 nucleotides: TGTGCCAGCAGCTTAGCCGACAGGGGCCGAGGCTACACCTTC. Protein product: CASSLADRGRGYTF. Variable domain in full (rest from reference TRBV7-9 and TRBJ1-2): DTGVSQNPRHKITKRGQNVTFRCDPISEHNRLYWYRQTLGQGPEFLTYFQNEAQLEKSRLLSDRFSAERPKGSFSTLEIQRTEQGDSAMYLCASSLADRGRGYTFGSGTRLTVV.

The chain has TRBV6-5 and TRBJ2-7, with 11 positions matching TRBD2. This CDR3 contains 15 residues. The V and J ends lost 6 bases and 2 bases, in that order; junction bases with no gene match: 6. Looked up from germline, CDR1 is MNHEY and CDR2 is SVGAGI. In DNA form, the CDR3 reads TGTGCCAGCAGCCTTAGACTAGCGGGAACCTACGAGCAGTACTTC. This translates into CASSLRLAGTYEQYF.

The chain joins TRBV27 to TRBJ2-5, with 7 nucleotides matching TRBD1. Germline trimming cut 6 bases from V and 7 bases from J; bases unmatched to any gene: 14. This CDR3 has 15 residues. Germline lookup yields CDR1 MNHEY and CDR2 SMNVEV (reference sequence). CDR3 protein: CASRPGQPRVRTQYF. The CDR3 nucleotides are TGTGCCAGCAGACCGGGACAGCCGAGGGTACGGACCCAGTACTTC.

The CDR3 sequence is CASRVSRGPSTEQFF. In DNA form, the CDR3 reads TGCGCCAGCAGGGTTTCTAGGGGCCCCTCCACCGAGCAGTTCTTC. The chain recombines TRBV10-2 with TRBJ2-1; D perhaps matches TRBD1 (5 bases). Trimming removed 6 bases at V and 10 bases at J, with 22 bases between. CDR3 length equals 15 residues. Looked up from germline, CDR1 is WSHSY and CDR2 is SAAADI.

As concerns this clone: Other DNA sequences in the same sample also yield this CDR3. This rearrangement joins TRBV7-9 to TRBJ2-7; 9 bases match TRBD1. Looked up from germline, CDR1 is SEHNR and CDR2 is FQNEAQ (reference sequence). The junction had 2 bases not matched to a gene; V was cut back by 1 base and J by 4 bases. The CDR3 totals 14 residues. The CDR3 reads CASSLGGQGYEQYF. The DNA for the CDR3 is TGTGCCAGCAGCTTAGGAGGACAGGGGTACGAGCAGTACTTC.

V and J are TRBV27 and TRBJ2-7; 7 bases line up with TRBD2. Unmatched junction bases numbered 6, after V lost 7 bases and J lost 3 bases. This CDR3 spans 13 amino acids. CDR1 is MNHEY, CDR2 SMNVEV, per germline (reference sequence). CDR3 sequence reads: CASMGLAVYEQYF. The CDR3 DNA follows: TGTGCCAGCATGGGGCTAGCGGTCTACGAGCAGTACTTC.

The chain uses TRBV6-1 and TRBJ2-1; 8 bases match TRBD2. This CDR3 region has 16 residues. Trimming took 4 bases from V and 8 from J; bases not matched to a gene: 13. Germline lookup yields CDR1 MNHNS and CDR2 SASEGT. CDR3 sequence: CASSALTAGVPDEQFF. In DNA, the CDR3 is TGTGCCAGCAGTGCCCTGACAGCGGGAGTCCCTGATGAGCAGTTCTTC.

CDR3: CASSLPGGSQAFF. The CDR3 bases are TGTGCCAGCAGTTTACCAGGGGGCTCCCAGGCTTTCTTT. The chain combines TRBV28 with TRBJ1-1; 8 bases align to TRBD1. The CDR3 is 13 amino acids. The ends lost 2 bases at V and 11 bases at J; junction bases unmatched: 7. Germline V gives CDR1 MDHEN, CDR2 SYDVKM.

The V gene is TRBV7-9, the J gene TRBJ2-1; D call uncertain. Germline lookup yields CDR1 SEHNR and CDR2 FQNEAQ (reference sequence). The germline V and J ends were trimmed by 6 bases and 5 bases, with 8 bases remaining between them. The CDR3 spans 12 residues. The CDR3 DNA sequence: TGTGCCAGCAGACTCAGTAACAATGAGCAGTTCTTC. It specifies CASRLSNNEQFF.

The chain couples TRBV29-1 to TRBJ1-1; a weak D match, TRBD1 (5 bases). Trimming shortened V by 6 bases and J by 0 bases, and 14 bases separated the two germline ends. The CDR3 length is 14 residues. From germline, CDR1 is SQVTM and CDR2 ANQGSEA. CDR3 bases: TGCAGCGTCCAAGCATCGACAGTGAACACTGAAGCTTTCTTT. Translating it yields CSVQASTVNTEAFF.

The chain employs TRBV7-9 and TRBJ2-3; 14 positions match TRBD2. The germline CDR1 and CDR2 sequences are SEHNR and FQNEAQ (reference sequence). V gave up 4 bases and J gave up 7 bases; unmatched junction bases: 16. The CDR3 extends over 19 amino acids. The CDR3 region is CASSSRAGTSGSSINTQYF. The CDR3 nucleotides are TGTGCCAGCAGCTCCAGGGCCGGGACTAGCGGGAGTTCAATTAATACGCAGTATTTT.

Details on this clone: Within the sample, other DNA sequences also encode this same CDR3. CDR3 sequence: CASSGRGYEQYF. CDR3 DNA sequence: TGTGCCAGCAGCGGAAGGGGGTACGAGCAGTACTTC. The chain employs TRBV7-9 and TRBJ2-7; tentative D call: TRBD1 (6 bases). This CDR3 has 12 amino acids. CDR1 is SEHNR, CDR2 FQNEAQ, per germline (reference sequence). Trimming took off 5 bases at V and 4 bases at J, with 9 bases between the two ends.

The J gene is TRBJ1-2, the V gene TRBV7-8, with D possibly being TRBD1 (6 bases). Per germline, CDR1 SGHVS and CDR2 FQNEAQ. V was trimmed by 5 bases and J by 2 bases, leaving 15 bases between them. The CDR3 covers 15 residues. This CDR3 reads CASSVLRGPNYGYTF. The CDR3 coding sequence is TGTGCCAGCAGCGTACTCAGGGGACCCAACTATGGCTACACCTTC.

The chain has TRBV27 and TRBJ2-5; 9 bases are a match to TRBD1. Trimming took 6 bases from V and 5 from J; bases not matched to a gene: 7. Germline values: CDR1 MNHEY, CDR2 SMNVEV (reference sequence). The CDR3 is 14 residues long. The CDR3 is CASSWTGARETQYF. CDR3 nucleotides: TGTGCCAGCAGCTGGACAGGGGCCAGGGAGACCCAGTACTTC.

This sequence joins TRBV10-3 and TRBJ1-5; tentatively, D is TRBD1 (6 bases). This CDR3 has 15 residues. V lost 2 bases, J lost 6 bases, and 14 bases lay in between. Germline assignment: CDR1 ENHRY and CDR2 SYGVKD. CDR3 protein: CAISEIRGLGQPQHF. CDR3 nucleotide sequence: TGTGCCATCAGTGAGATCAGGGGTTTGGGTCAGCCCCAGCATTTT.

This chain's CDR3 is CASSSGGSTEAFF. CDR3 sequence (DNA): TGTGCCAGCAGTTCGGGAGGGAGCACTGAAGCTTTCTTT. The chain joins TRBV6-1 to TRBJ1-1; D is ambiguous. The CDR3 totals 13 residues. Trimming pared 5 bases from V and 4 bases from J, leaving 11 bases between. Germline CDR1 is MNHNS and CDR2 is SASEGT.

The rearrangement joins TRBV9 to TRBJ2-1, with D uncertain. V was trimmed by 4 bases and J by 8 bases, leaving 22 bases between them. The CDR3 length is 16 residues. Germline CDR1 reads SGDLS; CDR2 reads YYNGEE. The CDR3 sequence: CASSLGLLLKKDEQFF. The CDR3 bases are TGTGCCAGCAGCCTAGGGTTACTCCTGAAAAAGGATGAGCAGTTCTTC. Supplemented by reference TRBV9 and TRBJ2-1, the full variable domain reads DSGVTQTPKHLITATGQRVTLRCSPRSGDLSVYWYQQSLDQGLQFLIQYYNGEERAKGNILERFSAQQFPDLHSELNLSSLELGDSALYFCASSLGLLLKKDEQFFGPGTRLTVL.

There are a few counts of this clone. The chain uses TRBV10-3 and TRBJ1-5; D uncertain. The germline CDR1 and CDR2 sequences are ENHRY and SYGVKD. Trimming removed 6 bases from V and 0 bases from J, with 6 bases in between. This CDR3 is 13 amino acids long. The CDR3 DNA sequence: TGTGCCATCAGGGCAGATAGCAATCAGCCCCAGCATTTT. Translating gives CAIRADSNQPQHF.

The V gene is TRBV7-9, the J gene TRBJ2-3, with D tentatively TRBD2 (6 bases). The CDR3 runs 16 residues. V lost 5 bases, J lost 2 bases, and 17 bases lay in between. Germline CDR1 is SEHNR and CDR2 is FQNEAQ (reference sequence). For the CDR3, the DNA is TGTGCCAGCAGCCCCGGAGGAGGGGATCACACAGATACGCAGTATTTT. Translated: CASSPGGGDHTDTQYF.

The rearrangement uses TRBV29-1 and TRBJ1-1, with 7 bases matching TRBD1. J lost 4 bases, V lost 5 bases, and 4 bases had no gene match. The CDR3 contains 12 residues. CDR1 and CDR2 (germline): SQVTM, ANQGSEA. The CDR3 reads CSVPGGGTEAFF. CDR3 nucleotide sequence: TGCAGCGTTCCAGGGGGGGGCACTGAAGCTTTCTTT. The variable domain in full, with the rest retrieved from reference TRBV29-1 and TRBJ1-1, is SAVISQKPSRDICQRGTSLTIQCQVDSQVTMMFWYRQQPGQSLTLIATANQGSEATYESGFVIDKFPISRPNLTFSTLTVSNMSPEDSSIYLCSVPGGGTEAFFGQGTRLTVV.